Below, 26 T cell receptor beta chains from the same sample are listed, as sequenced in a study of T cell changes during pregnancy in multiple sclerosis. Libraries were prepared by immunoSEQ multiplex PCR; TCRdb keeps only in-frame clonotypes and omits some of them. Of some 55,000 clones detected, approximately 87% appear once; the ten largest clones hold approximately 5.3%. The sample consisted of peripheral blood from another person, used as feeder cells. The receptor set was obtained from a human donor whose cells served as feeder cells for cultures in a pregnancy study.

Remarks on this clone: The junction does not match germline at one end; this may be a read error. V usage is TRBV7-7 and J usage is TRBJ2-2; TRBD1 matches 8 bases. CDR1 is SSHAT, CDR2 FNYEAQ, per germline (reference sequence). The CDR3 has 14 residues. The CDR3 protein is CASSPRTGPGELFF. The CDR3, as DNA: TGTGCTAGCAGCCCCCGGACAGGGCCCGGGGAGCTGTTTTTT.

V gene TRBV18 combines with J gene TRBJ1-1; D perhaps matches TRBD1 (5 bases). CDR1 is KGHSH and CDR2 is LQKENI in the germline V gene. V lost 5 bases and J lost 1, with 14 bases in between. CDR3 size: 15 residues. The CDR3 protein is CASSLGPPGNTEAFF. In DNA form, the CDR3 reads TGTGCCAGCTCATTGGGACCGCCCGGGAACACTGAAGCTTTCTTT.

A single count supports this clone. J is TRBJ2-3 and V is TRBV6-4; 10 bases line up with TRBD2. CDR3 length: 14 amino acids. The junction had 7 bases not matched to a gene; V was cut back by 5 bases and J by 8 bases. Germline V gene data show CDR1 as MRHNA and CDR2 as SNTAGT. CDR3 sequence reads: CASSPSGSRSTQYF. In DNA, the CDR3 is TGTGCCAGCAGTCCTAGCGGGAGTAGGAGTACGCAGTATTTT.

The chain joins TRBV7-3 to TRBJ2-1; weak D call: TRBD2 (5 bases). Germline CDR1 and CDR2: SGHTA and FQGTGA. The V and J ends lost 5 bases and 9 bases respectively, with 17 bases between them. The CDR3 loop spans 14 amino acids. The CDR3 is CASSPRGSGREQFF. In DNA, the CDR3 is TGTGCCAGCAGCCCCCGAGGGTCAGGTCGTGAGCAGTTCTTC.

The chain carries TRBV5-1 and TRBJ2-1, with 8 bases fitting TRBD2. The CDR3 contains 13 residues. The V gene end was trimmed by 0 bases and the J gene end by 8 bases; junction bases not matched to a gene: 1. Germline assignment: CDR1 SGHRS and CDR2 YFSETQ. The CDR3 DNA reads TGCGCCAGCAGCTTGGGAGCGGGAGATGAGCAGTTCTTC. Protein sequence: CASSLGAGDEQFF. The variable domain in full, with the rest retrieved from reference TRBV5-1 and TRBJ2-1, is KAGVTQTPRYLIKTRGQQVTLSCSPISGHRSVSWYQQTPGQGLQFLFEYFSETQRNKGNFPGRFSGRQFSNSRSEMNVSTLELGDSALYLCASSLGAGDEQFFGPGTRLTVL.

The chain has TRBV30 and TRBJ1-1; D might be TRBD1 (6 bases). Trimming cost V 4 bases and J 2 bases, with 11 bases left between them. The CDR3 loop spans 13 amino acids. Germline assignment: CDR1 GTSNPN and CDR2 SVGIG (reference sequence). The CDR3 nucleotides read TGTGCCTGGACCGGACAGCCAAACACTGAAGCTTTCTTT. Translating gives CAWTGQPNTEAFF.

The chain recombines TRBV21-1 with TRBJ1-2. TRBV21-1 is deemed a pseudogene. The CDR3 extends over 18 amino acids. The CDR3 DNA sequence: TGTGCCAGCAGCCCCCGGACCCCTAATAAAGAATATAGCTATGGCTACACCTTC. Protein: CASSPRTPNKEYSYGYTF.

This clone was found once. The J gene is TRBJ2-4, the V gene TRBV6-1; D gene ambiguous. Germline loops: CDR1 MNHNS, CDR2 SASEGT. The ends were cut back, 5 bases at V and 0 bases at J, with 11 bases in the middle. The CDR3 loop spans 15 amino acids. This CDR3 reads CASSPEELAKNIQYF. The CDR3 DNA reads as TGTGCCAGCAGTCCCGAGGAACTAGCCAAAAACATTCAGTACTTC.

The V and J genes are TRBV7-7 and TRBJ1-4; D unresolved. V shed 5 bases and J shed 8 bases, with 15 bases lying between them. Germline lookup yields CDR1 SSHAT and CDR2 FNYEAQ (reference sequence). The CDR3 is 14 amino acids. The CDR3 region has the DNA TGTGCCAGCAGCCCTGACGTGGAGGGAGAAAAACTGTTTTTT. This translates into CASSPDVEGEKLFF.

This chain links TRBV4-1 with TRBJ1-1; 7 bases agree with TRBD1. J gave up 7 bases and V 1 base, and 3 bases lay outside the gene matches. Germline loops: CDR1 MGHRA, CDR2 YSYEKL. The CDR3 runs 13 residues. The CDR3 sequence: CASSQVGTDEAFF. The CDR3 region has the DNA TGCGCCAGCAGCCAAGTAGGGACAGATGAAGCTTTCTTT.

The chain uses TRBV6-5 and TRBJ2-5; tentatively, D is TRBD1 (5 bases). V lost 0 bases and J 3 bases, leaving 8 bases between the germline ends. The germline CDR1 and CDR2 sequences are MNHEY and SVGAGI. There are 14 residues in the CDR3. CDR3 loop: CASSYSGPKETQYF. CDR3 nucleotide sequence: TGTGCCAGCAGTTACTCGGGGCCAAAAGAGACCCAGTACTTC.

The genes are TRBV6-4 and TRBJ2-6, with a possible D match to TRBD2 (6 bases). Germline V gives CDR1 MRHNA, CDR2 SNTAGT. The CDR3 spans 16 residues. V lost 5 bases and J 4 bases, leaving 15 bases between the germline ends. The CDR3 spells CASSPTWDSGANVLTF. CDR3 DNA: TGTGCCAGCAGTCCTACCTGGGACTCGGGGGCCAACGTCCTGACTTTC.

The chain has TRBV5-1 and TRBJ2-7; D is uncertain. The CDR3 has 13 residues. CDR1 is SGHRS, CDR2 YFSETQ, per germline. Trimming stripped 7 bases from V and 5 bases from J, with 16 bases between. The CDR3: CASAQPSGDEQYF. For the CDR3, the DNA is TGCGCCAGCGCACAGCCATCCGGCGACGAGCAGTACTTC.

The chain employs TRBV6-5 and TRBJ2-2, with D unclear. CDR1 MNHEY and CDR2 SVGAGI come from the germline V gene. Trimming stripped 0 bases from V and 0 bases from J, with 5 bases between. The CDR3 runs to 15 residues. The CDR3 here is CASSYSFTNTGELFF. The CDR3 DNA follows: TGTGCCAGCAGTTACTCGTTCACGAACACCGGGGAGCTGTTTTTT.

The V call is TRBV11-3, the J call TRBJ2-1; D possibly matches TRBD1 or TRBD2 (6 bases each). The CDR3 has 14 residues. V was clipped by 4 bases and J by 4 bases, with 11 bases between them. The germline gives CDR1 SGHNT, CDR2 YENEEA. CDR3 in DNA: TGTGCCAGCAGCTCGCAGGGGACTTACAATGAGCAGTTCTTC. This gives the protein CASSSQGTYNEQFF.

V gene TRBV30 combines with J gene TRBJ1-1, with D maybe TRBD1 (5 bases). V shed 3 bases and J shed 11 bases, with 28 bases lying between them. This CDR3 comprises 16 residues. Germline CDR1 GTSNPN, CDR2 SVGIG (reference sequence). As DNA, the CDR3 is TGTGCCTGGAGCTCACCCGGTGGGGGTCTGAATTTGAGGGCTTTCTTT. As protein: CAWSSPGGGLNLRAFF.

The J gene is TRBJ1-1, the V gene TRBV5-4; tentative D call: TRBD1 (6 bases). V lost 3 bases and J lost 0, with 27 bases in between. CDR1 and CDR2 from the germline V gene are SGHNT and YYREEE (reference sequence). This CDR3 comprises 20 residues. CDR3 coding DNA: TGTGCCAGCAGCTGGCTCAGGGGAGGAGACCTCCCATCTTTGAACACTGAAGCTTTCTTT. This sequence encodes CASSWLRGGDLPSLNTEAFF.

The chain's CDR3 is CASSVLTVGGGELFF. CDR3 nucleotides: TGTGCCAGCAGCGTTTTGACCGTCGGGGGCGGGGAGCTGTTTTTT. The genes are TRBV9 and TRBJ2-2; perhaps TRBD2 as D (6 bases). This CDR3 spans 15 amino acids. Trimming stripped 2 bases from V and 7 bases from J, with 15 bases between. CDR1 is SGDLS and CDR2 is YYNGEE in the germline V gene.

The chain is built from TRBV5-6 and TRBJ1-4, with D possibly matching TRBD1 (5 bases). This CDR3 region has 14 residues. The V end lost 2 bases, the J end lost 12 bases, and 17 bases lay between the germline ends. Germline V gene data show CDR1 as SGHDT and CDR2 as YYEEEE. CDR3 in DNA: TGTGCCAGCAGCTTCGGTCCATCCTCCAGGGAACTGTTTTTT. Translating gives CASSFGPSSRELFF.

The CDR3 nucleotides are TGTGCCAGCAGTGAATGGGAGACCCAGTACTTC. Protein product: CASSEWETQYF. The genes are TRBV2 and TRBJ2-5; D call uncertain. Germline loops: CDR1 SNHLY, CDR2 FYNNEI. This CDR3 is built from 11 residues. Trimming removed 2 bases from V and 5 bases from J, with 3 bases in between. The full variable domain, in which reference TRBV2 and TRBJ2-5 provide the parts outside the CDR3, is EPEVTQTPSHQVTQMGQEVILRCVPISNHLYFYWYRQILGQKVEFLVSFYNNEISEKSEIFDDQFSVERPDGSNFTLKIRSTKLEDSAMYFCASSEWETQYFGPGTRLLVL.

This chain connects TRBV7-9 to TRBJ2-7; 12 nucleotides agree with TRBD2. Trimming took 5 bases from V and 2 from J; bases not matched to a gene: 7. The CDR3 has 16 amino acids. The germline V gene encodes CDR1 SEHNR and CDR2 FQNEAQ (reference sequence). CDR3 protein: CASSPRLAGDPYEQYF. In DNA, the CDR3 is TGTGCCAGCAGCCCCCGACTAGCGGGGGACCCCTACGAGCAGTACTTC. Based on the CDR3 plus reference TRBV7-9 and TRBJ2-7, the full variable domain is DTGVSQNPRHKITKRGQNVTFRCDPISEHNRLYWYRQTLGQGPEFLTYFQNEAQLEKSRLLSDRFSAERPKGSFSTLEIQRTEQGDSAMYLCASSPRLAGDPYEQYFGPGTRLTVT.

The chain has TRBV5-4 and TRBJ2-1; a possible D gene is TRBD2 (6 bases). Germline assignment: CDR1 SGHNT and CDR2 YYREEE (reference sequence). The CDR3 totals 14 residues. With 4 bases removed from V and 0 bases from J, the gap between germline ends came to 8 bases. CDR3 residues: CASSPDYSYNEQFF. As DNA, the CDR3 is TGTGCCAGCAGCCCGGACTACTCCTACAATGAGCAGTTCTTC.

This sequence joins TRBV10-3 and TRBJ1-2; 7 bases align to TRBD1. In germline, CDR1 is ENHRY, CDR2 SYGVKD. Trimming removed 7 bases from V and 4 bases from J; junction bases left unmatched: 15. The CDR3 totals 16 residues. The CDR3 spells CAIKRGGSINVYGYTF. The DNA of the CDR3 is TGTGCCATCAAAAGAGGGGGCTCCATCAACGTCTATGGCTACACCTTC.

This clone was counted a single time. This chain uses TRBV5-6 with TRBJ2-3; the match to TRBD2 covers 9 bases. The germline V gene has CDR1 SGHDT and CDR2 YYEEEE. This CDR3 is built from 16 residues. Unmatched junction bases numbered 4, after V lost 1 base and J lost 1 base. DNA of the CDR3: TGTGCCAGCAGCTTGCGCGGGGGGGGTGGCACAGATACGCAGTATTTT. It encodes CASSLRGGGGTDTQYF.

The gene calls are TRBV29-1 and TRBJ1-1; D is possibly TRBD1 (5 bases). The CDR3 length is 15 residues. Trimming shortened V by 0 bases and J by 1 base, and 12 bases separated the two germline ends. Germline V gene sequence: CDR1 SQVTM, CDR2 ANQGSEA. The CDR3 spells CSVEDSGAGNTEAFF. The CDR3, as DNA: TGCAGCGTTGAAGATTCCGGGGCTGGGAACACTGAAGCTTTCTTT.

The CDR3 region has the DNA TGTGCCAGTAGTCGACAAGTCCTTGGATCCTACGAGCAGTACTTC. It is translated as CASSRQVLGSYEQYF. The rearrangement uses TRBV19 and TRBJ2-7; D unresolved. V was clipped by 5 bases and J by 1 base, with 15 bases between them. CDR1 and CDR2 from the germline V gene are LNHDA and SQIVND (reference sequence). This CDR3 comprises 15 residues.